The 5 T cell receptor beta chains below come from one sample, sequenced in a study of T cell responses to AZD1222 COVID-19 vaccine. Clones were sequenced by immunoSEQ multiplex PCR, and TCRdb holds only the in-frame ones, with some missing. The repertoire holds over 100,000 clones, with 75% to 85% as singletons. Specimen: peripheral blood, collected 28 days after the second dose of the MenACWY control vaccine. Every receptor here comes from an adult who received the MenACWY meningococcal vaccine as a control.

This chain links TRBV10-1 with TRBJ1-2; 9 bases are shared with TRBD1. The CDR3 loop spans 15 amino acids. Looked up from germline, CDR1 is WNHNN and CDR2 is SYGVQD (reference sequence). J lost 4 bases, V lost 6 bases, and 9 bases had no gene match. CDR3 sequence: CASSPGDRELYGYTF. The CDR3 nucleotides are TGCGCCAGCAGCCCGGGGGACAGGGAACTCTATGGCTACACCTTC.

This chain joins TRBV6-5 and TRBJ1-1; a weak D match, TRBD1 (6 bases). Trimming pared 6 bases from V and 2 bases from J, leaving 13 bases between. Germline CDR1 is MNHEY and CDR2 is SVGAGI. The CDR3 contains 14 residues. The CDR3 spells CASRADRSNTEAFF. CDR3 in DNA: TGTGCCAGCAGGGCCGACAGGTCAAACACTGAAGCTTTCTTT.

This clone has only a few counts. The chain carries TRBV5-4 and TRBJ1-2; a weak D match, TRBD1 (6 bases). The CDR3 extends over 15 amino acids. Between the trimmed V and J ends, which lost 3 bases and 4 bases, there was a span of 16 bases. Looked up from germline, CDR1 is SGHNT and CDR2 is YYREEE (reference sequence). The CDR3 nucleotides are TGTGCCAGCAGCTCCCCGGTCGAAGGGGGCTATGGCTACACCTTC. The encoded protein is CASSSPVEGGYGYTF.

The chain uses TRBV12-5 and TRBJ2-7, with D possibly TRBD1 on 6 matching bases. Trimming took 3 bases from V and 8 from J, leaving 8 bases between them. Germline assignment: CDR1 LGHNT and CDR2 FRNRAP. The CDR3 runs 11 residues. CDR3 bases: TGTGCTAGTGGTTTCAGGGGAAAGCAGTACTTC. Translating it yields CASGFRGKQYF.

This clone occurred once. The chain employs TRBV7-6 and TRBJ2-2; 7 bases agree with TRBD2. The trim removed 2 bases at V and 6 bases at J, leaving 9 bases unmatched. The CDR3 extends over 16 amino acids. Germline CDR1 SGHVS, CDR2 FNYEAQ. In DNA form, the CDR3 reads TGTGCCAGCAGCTTACCCCCGAGCGGGGTCGCCGGGGAGCTGTTTTTT. It encodes CASSLPPSGVAGELFF.